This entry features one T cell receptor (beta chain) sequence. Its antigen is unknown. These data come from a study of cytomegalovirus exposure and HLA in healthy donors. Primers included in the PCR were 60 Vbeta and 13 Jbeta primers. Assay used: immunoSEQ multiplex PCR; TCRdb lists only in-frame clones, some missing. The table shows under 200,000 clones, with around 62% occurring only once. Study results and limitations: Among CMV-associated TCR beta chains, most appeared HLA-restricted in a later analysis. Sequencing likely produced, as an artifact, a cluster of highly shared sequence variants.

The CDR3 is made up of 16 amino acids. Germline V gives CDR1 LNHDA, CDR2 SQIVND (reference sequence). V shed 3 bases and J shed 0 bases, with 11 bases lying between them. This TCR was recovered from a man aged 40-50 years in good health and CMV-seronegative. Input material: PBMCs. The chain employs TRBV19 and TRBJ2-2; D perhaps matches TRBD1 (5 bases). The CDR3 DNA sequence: TGTGCCAGTAGTATCGGAGTGACAGCGAACACCGGGGAGCTGTTTTTT. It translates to CASSIGVTANTGELFF.